A selection of T cell receptor beta chains follows, all from one sample in a study of early T cells in non-severe SARS-CoV-2 infection. MiXCR was run by TCRdb on the 5' RACE reads, yielding one entry per CDR3 protein. The table lists 70,000 to 95,000 distinct CDR3 sequences, 14% to 15% of them singletons, with about 0.59% in the top ten. Input material: whole blood. These receptors came from an adult who was a healthcare worker with PCR-confirmed SARS-CoV-2 infection or an uninfected control (not recorded which). The CDR3 runs from the conserved cysteine through the conserved F or W. The D gene is left open where the match is weak. Clone size is given for some rows only: seen once, a few or many times, or a class if the clone is expanded.

j_call d_call v_call clone_size cdr3_nt cdr3_aa
TRBJ2-1 NA TRBV3-1 NA TGTGCCAGCAGCCAAGCGGGGGGCGGCAACAATGAGCAGTTCTTC CASSQAGGGNNEQFF
TRBJ2-3 TRBD2 TRBV6-1 few TGTGCCAGCAGTGGACTAGCGGGGGGGGTAGATACGCAGTATTTT CASSGLAGGVDTQYF
TRBJ1-1 NA TRBV6-1 few TGTGCCAGCAATGGACAGTTGAACACTGAAGCTTTCTTT CASNGQLNTEAFF
TRBJ2-1 NA TRBV20-1 many TGCAGTGTTCCTGACTACCGCAATGAGCAGTTCTTC CSVPDYRNEQFF
TRBJ2-2 NA TRBV14 many TGTGCCAGCAGCCAGCAGACCACCGGGGAGCTGTTTTTT CASSQQTTGELFF
TRBJ1-6 NA TRBV3-1 few TGTGCCAGCAGACAGGGAAGCGGTAATTCACCCCTCCACTTT CASRQGSGNSPLHF
TRBJ1-1 TRBD1 TRBV20-1 few TGCAGTGCTCGCCGACAGGGGCCCATGAACACTGAAGCTTTCTTT CSARRQGPMNTEAFF
TRBJ2-5 TRBD1 TRBV3-1 few TGTGCCAGCAGCCGAACTTGGGACAGCAGGAAAGAGACCCAGTACTTC CASSRTWDSRKETQYF
TRBJ1-2 NA TRBV29-1 many TGCAGCGTTGCCGGACAGACTAACTATGGCTACACCTTC CSVAGQTNYGYTF
TRBJ1-2 NA TRBV11-2 few TGTGCCAGCAGCTTATCAGAGGGCGGCTATGGCTACACCTTC CASSLSEGGYGYTF
TRBJ2-1 TRBD2 TRBV7-9 NA TGTGCCAGCAGCAGACCGGGAGGCTCCTACAATGAGCAGTTCTTC CASSRPGGSYNEQFF
TRBJ2-5 TRBD2 TRBV5-4 many TGTGCCAGCAGCCCCCCGGGACTAGCGGTCCAGGAGACCCAGTACTTC CASSPPGLAVQETQYF